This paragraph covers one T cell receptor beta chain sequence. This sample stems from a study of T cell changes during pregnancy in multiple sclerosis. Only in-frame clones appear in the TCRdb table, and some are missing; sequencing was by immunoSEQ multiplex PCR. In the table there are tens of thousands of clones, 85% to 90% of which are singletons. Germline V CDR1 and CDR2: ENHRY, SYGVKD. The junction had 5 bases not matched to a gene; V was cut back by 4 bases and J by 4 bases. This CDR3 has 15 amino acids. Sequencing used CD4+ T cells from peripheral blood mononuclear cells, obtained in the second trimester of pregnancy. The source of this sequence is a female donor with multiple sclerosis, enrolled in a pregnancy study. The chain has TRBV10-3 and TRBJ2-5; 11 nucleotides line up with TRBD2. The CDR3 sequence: CAISVLAGGGETQYF. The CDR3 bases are TGTGCCATCAGTGTCCTAGCGGGGGGAGGAGAGACCCAGTACTTC.